Presented here are 4 T cell receptor beta chains from one specimen sequenced in a study of cytomegalovirus exposure and HLA in healthy donors. The PCR employed 60 Vbeta primers together with 13 Jbeta primers. The data were produced by immunoSEQ multiplex PCR, yet TCRdb's version contains in-frame clones alone and is incomplete. In the table there are about 120,000 clones, 82% of which are singletons. The source material was PBMCs. These receptors were obtained from a young woman in good health and CMV-seronegative.

A single count supports this clone. V gene TRBV4-1 combines with J gene TRBJ2-2; 13 positions match TRBD2. Germline CDR1 and CDR2: MGHRA and YSYEKL. The CDR3 length is 16 residues. Germline trimming cut 3 bases from V and 4 bases from J; bases unmatched to any gene: 2. The CDR3 here is CASSHGLAGATGELFF. Here the CDR3 DNA reads TGCGCCAGCAGCCACGGACTAGCGGGAGCCACCGGGGAGCTGTTTTTT.

This clone was recorded once. The rearrangement links TRBV25-1 to TRBJ1-1; tentatively, D is TRBD1 (5 bases). There are 15 residues in the CDR3. Germline loops: CDR1 MGHDK, CDR2 SYGVNS. V was pared by 2 bases and J by 2 bases, with 12 bases between. Written as DNA, the CDR3 is TGTGCCAGCAGTGAAGTAGGAGGGGTTAACACTGAAGCTTTCTTT. Translating gives CASSEVGGVNTEAFF.

The rearrangement joins TRBV14 to TRBJ2-7; D is unresolved. Between the trimmed V and J ends, which lost 3 bases and 6 bases, there was a span of 15 bases. CDR1 and CDR2 from the germline V gene are SGHDN and FVKESK. The length of the CDR3 is 14 residues. CDR3 sequence: CASSQGPDGTEQYV. The CDR3 DNA follows: TGTGCCAGCAGCCAGGGCCCCGATGGCACCGAGCAGTACGTC.

The chain is built from TRBV2 and TRBJ2-7; 12 bases align to TRBD1. CDR3 length: 18 amino acids. CDR1 and CDR2 from the germline V gene are SNHLY and FYNNEI. Germline trimming cut 10 bases from V and 0 bases from J; bases unmatched to any gene: 16. The CDR3 DNA reads as TGTGCCACATTTCCCGAGAAGGGACAGGGGGCGGGCTCCTACGAGCAGTACTTC. Its protein is CATFPEKGQGAGSYEQYF.